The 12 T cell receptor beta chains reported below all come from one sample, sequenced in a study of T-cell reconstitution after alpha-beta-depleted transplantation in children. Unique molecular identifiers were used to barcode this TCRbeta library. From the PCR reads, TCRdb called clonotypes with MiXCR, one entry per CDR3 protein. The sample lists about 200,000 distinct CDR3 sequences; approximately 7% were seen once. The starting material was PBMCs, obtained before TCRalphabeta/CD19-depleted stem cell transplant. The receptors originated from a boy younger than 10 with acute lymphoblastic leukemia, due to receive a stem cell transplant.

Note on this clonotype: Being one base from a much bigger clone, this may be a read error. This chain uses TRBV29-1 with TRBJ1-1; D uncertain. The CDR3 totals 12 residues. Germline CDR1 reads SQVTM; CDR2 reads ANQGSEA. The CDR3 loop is CSARALNSEAFF. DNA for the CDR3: TGCAGCGCCCGGGCCTTGAACTCTGAAGCTTTCTTT.

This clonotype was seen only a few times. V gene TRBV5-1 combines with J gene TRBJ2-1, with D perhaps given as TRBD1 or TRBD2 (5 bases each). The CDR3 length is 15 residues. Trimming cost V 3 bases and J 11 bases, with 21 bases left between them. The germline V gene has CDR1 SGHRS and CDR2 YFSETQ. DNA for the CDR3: TGCGCCAGCAGCTCCCCGGGACCAACCGAGCAGAAGCAGTTCTTC. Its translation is CASSSPGPTEQKQFF.

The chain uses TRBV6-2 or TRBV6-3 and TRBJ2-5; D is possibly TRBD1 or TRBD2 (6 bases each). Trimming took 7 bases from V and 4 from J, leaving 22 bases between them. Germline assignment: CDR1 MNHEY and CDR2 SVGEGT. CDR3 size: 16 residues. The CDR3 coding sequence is TGTGCCAGCACGAGGGGGGCGATTGTTGGAGGAGAGACCCAGTACTTC. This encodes CASTRGAIVGGETQYF.

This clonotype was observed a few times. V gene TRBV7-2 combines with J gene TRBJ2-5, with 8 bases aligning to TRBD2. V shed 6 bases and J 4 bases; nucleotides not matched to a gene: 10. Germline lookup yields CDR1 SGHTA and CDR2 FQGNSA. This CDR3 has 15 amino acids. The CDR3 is CASRAQSGGGETQYF. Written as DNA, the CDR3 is TGTGCCAGCAGGGCACAATCGGGGGGGGGAGAGACCCAGTACTTC. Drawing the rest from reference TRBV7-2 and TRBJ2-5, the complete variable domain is GAGVSQSPSNKVTEKGKDVELRCDPISGHTALYWYRQSLGQGLEFLIYFQGNSAPDKSGLPSDRFSAERTGGSVSTLTIQRTQQEDSAVYLCASRAQSGGGETQYFGPGTRLLVL.

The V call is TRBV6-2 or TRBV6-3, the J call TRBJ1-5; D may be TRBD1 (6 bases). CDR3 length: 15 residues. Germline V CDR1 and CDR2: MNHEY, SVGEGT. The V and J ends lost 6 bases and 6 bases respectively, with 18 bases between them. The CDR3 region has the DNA TGTGCCAGCAGCCGACCGACAGGCGGCGGTCAGCCCCAGCATTTT. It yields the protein CASSRPTGGGQPQHF.

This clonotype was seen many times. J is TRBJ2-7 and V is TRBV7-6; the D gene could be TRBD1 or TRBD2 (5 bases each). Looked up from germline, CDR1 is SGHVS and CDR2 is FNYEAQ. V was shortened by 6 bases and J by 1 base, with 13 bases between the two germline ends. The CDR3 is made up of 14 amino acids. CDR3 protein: CASSHKGRSYEQYF. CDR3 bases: TGTGCCAGCAGTCACAAGGGGAGATCCTACGAGCAGTACTTC.

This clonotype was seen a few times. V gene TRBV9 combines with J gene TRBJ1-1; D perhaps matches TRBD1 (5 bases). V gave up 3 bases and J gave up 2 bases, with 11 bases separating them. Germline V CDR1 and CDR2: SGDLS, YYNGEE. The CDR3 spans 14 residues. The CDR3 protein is CASSGRRDNTEAFF. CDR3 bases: TGTGCCAGCAGCGGGCGCAGGGACAACACTGAAGCTTTCTTT.

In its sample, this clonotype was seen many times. CDR3 nucleotides: TGCAGCGTTGGTAAAAGCTCCTACAATGAGCAGTTCTTC. Amino acids: CSVGKSSYNEQFF. The chain combines TRBV29-1 with TRBJ2-1; D not resolved. The length of the CDR3 is 13 residues. Per the germline V gene, CDR1 is SQVTM and CDR2 is ANQGSEA. The V and J ends lost 4 bases and 0 bases respectively, with 7 bases between them.

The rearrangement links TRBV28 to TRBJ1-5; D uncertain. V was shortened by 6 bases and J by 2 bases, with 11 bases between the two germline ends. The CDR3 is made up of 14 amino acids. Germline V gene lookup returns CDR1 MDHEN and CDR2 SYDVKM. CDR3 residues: CASRGHGGNQPQHF. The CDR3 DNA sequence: TGTGCCAGCAGAGGCCATGGTGGCAATCAGCCCCAGCATTTT.

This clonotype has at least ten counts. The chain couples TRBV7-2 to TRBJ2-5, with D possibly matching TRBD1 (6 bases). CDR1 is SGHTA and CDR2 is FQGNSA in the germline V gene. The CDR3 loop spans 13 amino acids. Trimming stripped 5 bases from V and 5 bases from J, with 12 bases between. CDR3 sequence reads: CASSRPGGETQYF. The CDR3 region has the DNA TGTGCCAGCAGCCGCCCTGGGGGCGAGACCCAGTACTTC.

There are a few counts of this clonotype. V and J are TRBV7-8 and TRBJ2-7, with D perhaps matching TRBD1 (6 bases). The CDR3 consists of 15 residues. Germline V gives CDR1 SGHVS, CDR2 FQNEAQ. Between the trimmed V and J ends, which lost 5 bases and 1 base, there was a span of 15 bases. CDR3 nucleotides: TGTGCCAGCAGCGATTACCGACAGGTGTCCTACGAGCAGTACTTC. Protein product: CASSDYRQVSYEQYF. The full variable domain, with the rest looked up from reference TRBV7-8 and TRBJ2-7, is GAGVSQSPRYKVAKRGQDVALRCDPISGHVSLFWYQQALGQGPEFLTYFQNEAQLDKSGLPSDRFFAERPEGSVSTLKIQRTQQEDSAVYLCASSDYRQVSYEQYFGPGTRLTVT.

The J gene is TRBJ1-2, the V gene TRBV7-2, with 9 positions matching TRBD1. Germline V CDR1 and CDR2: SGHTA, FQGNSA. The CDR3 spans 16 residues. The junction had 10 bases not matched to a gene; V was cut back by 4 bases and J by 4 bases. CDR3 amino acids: CASSSPPGTGRYGYTF. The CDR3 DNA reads TGTGCCAGCAGCTCACCACCCGGGACAGGGCGCTATGGCTACACCTTC.